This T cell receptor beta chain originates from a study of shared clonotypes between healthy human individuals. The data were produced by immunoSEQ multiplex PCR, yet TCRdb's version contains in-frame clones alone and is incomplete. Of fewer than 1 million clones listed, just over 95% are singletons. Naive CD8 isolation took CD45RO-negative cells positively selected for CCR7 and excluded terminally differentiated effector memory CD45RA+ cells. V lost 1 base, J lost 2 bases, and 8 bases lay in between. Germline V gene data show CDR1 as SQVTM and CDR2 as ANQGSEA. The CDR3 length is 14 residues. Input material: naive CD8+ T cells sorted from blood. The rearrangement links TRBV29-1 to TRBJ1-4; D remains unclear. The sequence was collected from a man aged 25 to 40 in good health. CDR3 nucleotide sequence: TGCAGCGTTGAAGGGGCGGCGACTAATGAAAAACTGTTTTTT. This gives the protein CSVEGAATNEKLFF.